This T cell receptor (beta chain) comes out of a study of T cell responses to AZD1222 COVID-19 vaccine. About the study: Pooling of second doses given at about 4 or about 12 weeks was done. Overall study findings and caveats: Donor demographics were predominantly white British with a female majority; clonal diversity may be underestimated. Across the whole spike, CD4 TCRs peaked at regions 160-218 and 743-854. Spike-specific TCR breadth and depth were elevated following two AZD1222 doses.

The data were produced by immunoSEQ multiplex PCR, yet TCRdb's version contains in-frame clones alone and is incomplete. The table has roughly 160,000 clones, just over 90% seen once. This clone was seen just once. Its antigen remains unknown. Looked up from germline, CDR1 is SGHRS and CDR2 is YFSETQ. This CDR3 is built from 15 residues. V lost 0 bases and J lost 1, with 11 bases in between. The rearrangement uses TRBV5-1 and TRBJ2-7; perhaps D is TRBD1 or TRBD2 (5 bases each). This clonotype originated in an adult in good health. This material consisted of peripheral blood, taken on day 0 of AZD1222 vaccination. DNA of the CDR3: TGCGCCAGCAGCTTGGACGGGGCTCTGTCCTACGAGCAGTACTTC. Translating it yields CASSLDGALSYEQYF.